The sequence of this TCR beta chain was determined in a study of blood T cell repertoires in COVID-19. On the study more broadly: Samples of COVID-19 (acute and convalescent) were obtained from the United States, Italy and Spain. PBMCs, B-cell-depleted T cells, or T cells were the source of the cDNA or gDNA that made up the material.

Original processing methods: The assay estimated nucleated cells by amplifying reference gene primers. Clones were read by immunoSEQ multiplex PCR, and TCRdb kept only the in-frame ones, dropping some. V and J calls and clone size are given by that table; D and trimming were obtained from the DNA. The sample lists about 160,000 clones; 77% were seen once. Looked up from germline, CDR1 is SGHTA and CDR2 is FQGNSA. V was clipped by 0 bases and J by 6 bases; unmatched bases: 10. The CDR3 has 19 amino acids. The TCR sequence derives from a man between 65 and 79 years old with acute or convalescent COVID-19. Sequenced sample: peripheral blood. The chain joins TRBV7-2 to TRBJ2-2; 13 nucleotides agree with TRBD2. CDR3 DNA: TGTGCCAGCAGCTTAGCCGGGAACCAGGGACTAGCGGGACCCGGGGAGCTGTTTTTT. Translating it yields CASSLAGNQGLAGPGELFF. Using reference TRBV7-2 and TRBJ2-2 for the parts outside the CDR3, the full variable domain is GAGVSQSPSNKVTEKGKDVELRCDPISGHTALYWYRQSLGQGLEFLIYFQGNSAPDKSGLPSDRFSAERTGGSVSTLTIQRTQQEDSAVYLCASSLAGNQGLAGPGELFFGEGSRLTVL.